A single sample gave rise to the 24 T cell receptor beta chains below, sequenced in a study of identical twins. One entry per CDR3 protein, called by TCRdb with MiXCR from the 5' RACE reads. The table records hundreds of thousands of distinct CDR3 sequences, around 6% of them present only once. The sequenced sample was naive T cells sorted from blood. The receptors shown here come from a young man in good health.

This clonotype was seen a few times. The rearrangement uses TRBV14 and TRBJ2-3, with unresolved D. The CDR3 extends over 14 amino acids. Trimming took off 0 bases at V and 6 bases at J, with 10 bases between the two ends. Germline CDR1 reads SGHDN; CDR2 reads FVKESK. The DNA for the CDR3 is TGTGCCAGCAGCCAAGAACCCACCAGGGATACGCAGTATTTT. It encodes CASSQEPTRDTQYF.

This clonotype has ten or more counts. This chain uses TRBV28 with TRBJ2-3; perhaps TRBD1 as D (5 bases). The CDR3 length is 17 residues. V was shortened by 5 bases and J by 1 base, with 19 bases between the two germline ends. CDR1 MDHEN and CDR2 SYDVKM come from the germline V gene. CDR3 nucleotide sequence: TGTGCCAGCAGTCAAAAAGCCCTTCAGGGCGGCACAGATACGCAGTATTTT. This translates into CASSQKALQGGTDTQYF.

The CDR3 protein is CASSYPSGNTGELFF. DNA of the CDR3: TGTGCCAGCAGTTACCCTAGCGGGAACACCGGGGAGCTGTTTTTT. The chain couples TRBV6-5 to TRBJ2-2; 7 positions match TRBD2. This CDR3 contains 15 residues. Unmatched junction bases numbered 1, after V lost 2 bases and J lost 1 base. Germline V lookup: CDR1 MNHEY, CDR2 SVGAGI.

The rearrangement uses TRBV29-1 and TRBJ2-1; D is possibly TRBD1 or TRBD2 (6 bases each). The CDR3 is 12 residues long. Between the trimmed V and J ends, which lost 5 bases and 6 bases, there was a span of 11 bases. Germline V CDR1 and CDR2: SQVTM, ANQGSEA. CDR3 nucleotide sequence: TGCAGCGTTCGGGGGCGGTTCAATGAGCAGTTCTTC. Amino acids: CSVRGRFNEQFF.

The CDR3 DNA reads TGTGCCAGCAGTGATGACAGCCCCGGTCCCGCAGATACGCAGTATTTT. Translated, it gives CASSDDSPGPADTQYF. The J gene is TRBJ2-3, the V gene TRBV25-1; possible D gene TRBD1, 5 bases. From germline, CDR1 is MGHDK and CDR2 SYGVNS. The V gene lost 3 bases and the J gene lost 4 bases, with 17 bases spanning the gap. This CDR3 region has 16 residues.

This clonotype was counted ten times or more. CDR3 region: CSLRRTSGDNEQFF. In DNA, the CDR3 is TGCAGCCTCCGACGGACTAGCGGGGACAATGAGCAGTTCTTC. The chain couples TRBV20-1 to TRBJ2-1; 12 nucleotides line up with TRBD2. CDR3 size: 14 residues. CDR1 and CDR2 from the germline V gene are DFQATT and SNEGSKA (reference sequence).

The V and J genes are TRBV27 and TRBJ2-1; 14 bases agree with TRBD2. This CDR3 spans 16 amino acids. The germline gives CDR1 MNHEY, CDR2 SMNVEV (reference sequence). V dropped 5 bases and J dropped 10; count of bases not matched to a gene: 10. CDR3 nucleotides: TGTGCCAGCAGTCAACCCGGGACTAGCGGGAGAAGAGAGCAGTTCTTC. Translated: CASSQPGTSGRREQFF.

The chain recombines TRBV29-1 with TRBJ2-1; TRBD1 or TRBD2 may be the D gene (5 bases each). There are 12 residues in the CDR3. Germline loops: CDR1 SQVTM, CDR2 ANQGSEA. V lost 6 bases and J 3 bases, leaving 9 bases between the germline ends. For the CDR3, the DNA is TGCAGCGTGGGGGACCACTACAATGAGCAGTTCTTC. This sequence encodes CSVGDHYNEQFF.

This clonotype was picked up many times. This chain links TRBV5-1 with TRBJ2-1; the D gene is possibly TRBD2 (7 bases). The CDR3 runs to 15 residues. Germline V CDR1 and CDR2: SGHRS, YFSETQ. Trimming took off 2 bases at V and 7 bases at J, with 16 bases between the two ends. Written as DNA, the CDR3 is TGCGCCAGCAGCTTCTACGGGGGGCGCATAAATGAGCAGTTCTTC. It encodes CASSFYGGRINEQFF.

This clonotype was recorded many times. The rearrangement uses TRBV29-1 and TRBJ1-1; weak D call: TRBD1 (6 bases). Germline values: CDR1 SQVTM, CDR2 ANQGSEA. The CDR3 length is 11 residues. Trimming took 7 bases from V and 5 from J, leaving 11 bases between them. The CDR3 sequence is CSARGETEAFF. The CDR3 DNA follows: TGCAGCGCTAGGGGGGAGACTGAAGCTTTCTTT.

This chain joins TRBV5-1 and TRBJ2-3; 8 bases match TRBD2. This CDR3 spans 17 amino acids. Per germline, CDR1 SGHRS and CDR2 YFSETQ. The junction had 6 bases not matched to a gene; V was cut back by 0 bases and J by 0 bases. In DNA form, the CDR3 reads TGCGCCAGCAGCTTGGCCACTAGCGGCTATAGCACAGATACGCAGTATTTT. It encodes CASSLATSGYSTDTQYF.

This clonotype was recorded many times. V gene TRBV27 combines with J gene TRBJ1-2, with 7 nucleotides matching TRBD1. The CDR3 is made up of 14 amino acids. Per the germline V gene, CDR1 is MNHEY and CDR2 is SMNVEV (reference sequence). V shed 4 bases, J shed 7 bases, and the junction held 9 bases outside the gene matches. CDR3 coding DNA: TGTGCCAGCAGTTCCCACCTTCCAGGGGGTGGCTACACCTTC. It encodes CASSSHLPGGGYTF.

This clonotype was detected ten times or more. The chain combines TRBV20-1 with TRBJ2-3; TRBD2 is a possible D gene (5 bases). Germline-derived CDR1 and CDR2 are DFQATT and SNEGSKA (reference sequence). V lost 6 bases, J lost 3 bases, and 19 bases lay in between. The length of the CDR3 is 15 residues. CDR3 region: CSAPDLSERTDTQYF. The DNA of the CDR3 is TGCAGTGCCCCTGACCTTAGCGAGAGGACAGATACGCAGTATTTT.

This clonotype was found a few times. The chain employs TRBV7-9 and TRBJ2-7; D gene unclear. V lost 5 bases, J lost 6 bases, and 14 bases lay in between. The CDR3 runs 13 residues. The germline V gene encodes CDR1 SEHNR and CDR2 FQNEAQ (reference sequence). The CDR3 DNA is TGTGCCAGCAGCCCACGCGGTATCGCCGAGCAGTACTTC. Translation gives CASSPRGIAEQYF.

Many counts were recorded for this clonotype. The CDR3 region has the DNA TGTGCCAGCAGTTCCCGACTAGCGGGCACAGATACGCAGTATTTT. This sequence encodes CASSSRLAGTDTQYF. This chain connects TRBV12-3 or TRBV12-4 to TRBJ2-3; 9 nucleotides align to TRBD2. This CDR3 contains 15 residues. V dropped 4 bases and J dropped 1; count of bases not matched to a gene: 3.

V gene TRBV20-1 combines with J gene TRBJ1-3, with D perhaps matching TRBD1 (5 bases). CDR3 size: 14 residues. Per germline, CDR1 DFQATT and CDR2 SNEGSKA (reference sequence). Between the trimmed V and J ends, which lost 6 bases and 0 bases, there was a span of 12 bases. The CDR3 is CSARDGSSGNTIYF. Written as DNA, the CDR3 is TGCAGTGCACGGGACGGGAGCTCTGGAAACACCATATATTTT.

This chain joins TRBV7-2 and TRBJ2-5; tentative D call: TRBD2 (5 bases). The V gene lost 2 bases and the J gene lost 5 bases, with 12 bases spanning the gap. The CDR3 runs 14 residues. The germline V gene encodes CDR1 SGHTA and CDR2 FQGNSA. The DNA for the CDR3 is TGTGCCAGCAGCTTATCAGGATGGGAGGAGACCCAGTACTTC. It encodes CASSLSGWEETQYF.

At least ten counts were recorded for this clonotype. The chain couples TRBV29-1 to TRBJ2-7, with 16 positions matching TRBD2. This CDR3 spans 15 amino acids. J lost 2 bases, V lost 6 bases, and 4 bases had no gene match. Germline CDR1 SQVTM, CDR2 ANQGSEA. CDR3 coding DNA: TGCAGCGTGAAGGGACTAGCGGGAGGGCCCTACGAGCAGTACTTC. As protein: CSVKGLAGGPYEQYF.

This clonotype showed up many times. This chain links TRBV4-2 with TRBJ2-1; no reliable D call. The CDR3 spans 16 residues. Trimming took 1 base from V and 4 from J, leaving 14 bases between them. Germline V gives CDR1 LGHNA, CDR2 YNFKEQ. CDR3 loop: CASSQAHPSQYNEQFF. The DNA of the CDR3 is TGTGCCAGCAGCCAAGCTCACCCGTCACAGTACAATGAGCAGTTCTTC.

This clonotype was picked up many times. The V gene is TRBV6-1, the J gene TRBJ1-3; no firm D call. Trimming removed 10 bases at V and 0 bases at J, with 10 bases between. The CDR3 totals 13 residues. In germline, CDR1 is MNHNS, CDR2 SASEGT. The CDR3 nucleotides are TGTGCCACCCGCCGCCCCTCTGGAAACACCATATATTTT. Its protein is CATRRPSGNTIYF.

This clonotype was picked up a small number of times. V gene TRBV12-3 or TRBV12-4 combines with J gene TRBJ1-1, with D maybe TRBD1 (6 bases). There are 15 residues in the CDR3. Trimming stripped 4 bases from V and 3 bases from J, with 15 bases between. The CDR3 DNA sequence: TGTGCCAGCAGTTCCTGGGGGCAGGAGCACACTGAAGCTTTCTTT. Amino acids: CASSSWGQEHTEAFF.

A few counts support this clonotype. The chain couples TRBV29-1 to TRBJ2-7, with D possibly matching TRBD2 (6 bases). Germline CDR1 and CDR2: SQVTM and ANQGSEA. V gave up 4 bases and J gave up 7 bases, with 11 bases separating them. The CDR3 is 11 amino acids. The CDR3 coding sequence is TGCAGCGTTGGACTAGTGGCGGAGCAGTACTTC. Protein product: CSVGLVAEQYF.

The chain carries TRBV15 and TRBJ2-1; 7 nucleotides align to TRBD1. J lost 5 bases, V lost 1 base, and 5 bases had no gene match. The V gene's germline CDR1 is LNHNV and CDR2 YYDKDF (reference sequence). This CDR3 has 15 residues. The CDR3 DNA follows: TGTGCCACCAGCAGAGCCAAGGGGGCTAACAATGAGCAGTTCTTC. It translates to CATSRAKGANNEQFF. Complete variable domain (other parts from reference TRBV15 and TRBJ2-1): DAMVIQNPRYQVTQFGKPVTLSCSQTLNHNVMYWYQQKSSQAPKLLFHYYDKDFNNEADTPDNFQSRRPNTSFCFLDIRSPGLGDTAMYLCATSRAKGANNEQFFGPGTRLTVL.

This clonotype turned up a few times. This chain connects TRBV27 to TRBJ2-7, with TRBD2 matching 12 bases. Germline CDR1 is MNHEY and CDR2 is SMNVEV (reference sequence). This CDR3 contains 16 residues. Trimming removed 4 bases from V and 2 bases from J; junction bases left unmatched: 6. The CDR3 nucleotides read TGTGCCAGCAGTTCGATCGGACTAGCGGGGACCTACGAGCAGTACGTC. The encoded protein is CASSSIGLAGTYEQYV.